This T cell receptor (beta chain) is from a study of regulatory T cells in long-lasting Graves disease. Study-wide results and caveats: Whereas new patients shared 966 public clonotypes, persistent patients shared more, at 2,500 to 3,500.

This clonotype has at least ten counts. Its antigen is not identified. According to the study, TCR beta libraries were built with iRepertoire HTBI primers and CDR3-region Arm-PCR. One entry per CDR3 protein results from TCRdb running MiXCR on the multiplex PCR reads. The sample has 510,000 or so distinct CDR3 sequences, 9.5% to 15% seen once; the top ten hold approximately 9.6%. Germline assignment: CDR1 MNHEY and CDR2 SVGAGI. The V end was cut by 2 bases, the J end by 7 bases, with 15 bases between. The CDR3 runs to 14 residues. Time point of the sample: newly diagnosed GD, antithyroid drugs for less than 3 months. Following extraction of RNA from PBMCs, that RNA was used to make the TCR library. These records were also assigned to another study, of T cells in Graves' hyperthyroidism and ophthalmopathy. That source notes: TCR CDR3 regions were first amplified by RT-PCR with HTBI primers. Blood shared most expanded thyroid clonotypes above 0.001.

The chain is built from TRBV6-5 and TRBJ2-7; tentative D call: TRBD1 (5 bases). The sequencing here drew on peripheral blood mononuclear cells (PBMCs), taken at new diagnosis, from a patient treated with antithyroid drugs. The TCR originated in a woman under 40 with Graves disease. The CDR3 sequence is CASSYRAGSGEQYF. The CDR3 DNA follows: TGTGCCAGCAGTTACCGGGCAGGGTCGGGTGAGCAGTACTTC.